This T cell receptor beta chain was recorded in a study of blood T cell repertoires in COVID-19. On the study more broadly: There were acute and convalescent COVID-19 samples, and they came from the United States, Italy and Spain.

The V and J ends lost 4 bases and 5 bases respectively, with 21 bases between them. Germline V gene lookup returns CDR1 SGHTA and CDR2 FQGNSA. The CDR3 sequence is 16 residues long. Per the original methods: Amplification with reference gene primers provided the estimates of nucleated cell counts. The repertoire was sequenced with immunoSEQ multiplex PCR; TCRdb's copy has only in-frame clones and lacks some. From that table come the V and J calls and clone size; the DNA was used to work out D and trimming. The table records a few hundred thousand clones, roughly 80% of them present only once. Material: peripheral blood. This chain uses TRBV7-2 with TRBJ2-7, with D perhaps matching TRBD2 (7 bases). This TCR derives from a man aged 55 to 69 with acute or convalescent COVID-19. The DNA of the CDR3 is TGTGCCAGCAGCTGGGGTAGGGGGAGGGCCGGCAACGAGCAGTACTTC. It specifies CASSWGRGRAGNEQYF. Drawing the rest from reference TRBV7-2 and TRBJ2-7, the complete variable domain is GAGVSQSPSNKVTEKGKDVELRCDPISGHTALYWYRQSLGQGLEFLIYFQGNSAPDKSGLPSDRFSAERTGGSVSTLTIQRTQQEDSAVYLCASSWGRGRAGNEQYFGPGTRLTVT.